These 6 T cell receptor beta chains were all obtained from the same sample, sequenced in a study of glioma-infiltrating T cells after dendritic cell vaccination. The data were produced by immunoSEQ multiplex PCR, yet TCRdb's version contains in-frame clones alone and is incomplete. The data show some 60,000 clones, about four fifths seen once. Described time point: after dendritic cell vaccination, including at tumor progression/relapse. Sequenced here: blood, sampled after dendritic cell vaccination. Every receptor here comes from a human donor with glioblastoma.

The rearrangement uses TRBV2 and TRBJ1-6; TRBD1 might be the D (5 bases). CDR1 and CDR2 (germline): SNHLY, FYNNEI. The V gene lost 6 bases and the J gene lost 10 bases, with 19 bases spanning the gap. This CDR3 spans 15 amino acids. Here the CDR3 DNA reads TGTGCCAGCAGAATAGGTGGGGCAGGGTCATCACCCCTCCACTTT. Amino acids: CASRIGGAGSSPLHF.

V usage is TRBV25-1 and J usage is TRBJ1-2; D gene uncertain. V dropped 1 base and J dropped 2 bases, with 14 bases sitting between them. Germline CDR1 and CDR2: MGHDK and SYGVNS. The CDR3 is made up of 16 amino acids. The CDR3 nucleotides are TGTGCCAGCAGTGAATTGAGACAAAGGAAAAACTATGGCTACACCTTC. It is translated as CASSELRQRKNYGYTF.

The chain carries TRBV19 and TRBJ1-1; possibly TRBD1 for D (6 bases). Trimming cost V 8 bases and J 0 bases, with 19 bases left between them. From germline, CDR1 is LNHDA and CDR2 SQIVND (reference sequence). The CDR3 sequence is 16 residues long. CDR3: CASQDTRTDMNTEAFF. The CDR3 region has the DNA TGTGCCAGTCAAGATACTCGGACAGACATGAACACTGAAGCTTTCTTT.

In its sample, this clone was seen once. CDR3 loop: CASSFSGQGNTGELFF. The CDR3 DNA sequence: TGTGCCAGCAGCTTTTCAGGCCAGGGCAACACCGGGGAGCTGTTTTTT. The gene calls are TRBV5-5 and TRBJ2-2; weak D call: TRBD1 (5 bases). The CDR3 runs to 16 residues. The V and J ends lost 2 bases and 2 bases respectively, with 13 bases between them. In germline, CDR1 is SGHKS, CDR2 YYEKEE (reference sequence). The complete variable domain, with remaining parts taken from reference TRBV5-5 and TRBJ2-2, reads DAGVTQSPTHLIKTRGQQVTLRCSPISGHKSVSWYQQVLGQGPQFIFQYYEKEERGRGNFPDRFSARQFPNYSSELNVNALLLGDSALYLCASSFSGQGNTGELFFGEGSRLTVL.

The gene calls are TRBV4-3 and TRBJ1-6; D is unresolved. Trimming stripped 0 bases from V and 13 bases from J, with 10 bases between. Germline V gives CDR1 LGHNA, CDR2 YSLEER. The CDR3 totals 13 residues. The CDR3 loop reads CASSQDSPSPLHF. The CDR3 region has the DNA TGCGCCAGCAGCCAAGATTCCCCGTCTCCCCTCCACTTT.

This chain links TRBV4-1 with TRBJ2-3; the match to TRBD1 covers 11 bases. Per the germline V gene, CDR1 is MGHRA and CDR2 is YSYEKL. The CDR3 is 13 residues long. Trimming removed 6 bases from V and 4 bases from J; junction bases left unmatched: 0. CDR3 protein: CASRDRGPDTQYF. In DNA, the CDR3 is TGCGCCAGCAGGGACAGGGGGCCAGATACGCAGTATTTT.